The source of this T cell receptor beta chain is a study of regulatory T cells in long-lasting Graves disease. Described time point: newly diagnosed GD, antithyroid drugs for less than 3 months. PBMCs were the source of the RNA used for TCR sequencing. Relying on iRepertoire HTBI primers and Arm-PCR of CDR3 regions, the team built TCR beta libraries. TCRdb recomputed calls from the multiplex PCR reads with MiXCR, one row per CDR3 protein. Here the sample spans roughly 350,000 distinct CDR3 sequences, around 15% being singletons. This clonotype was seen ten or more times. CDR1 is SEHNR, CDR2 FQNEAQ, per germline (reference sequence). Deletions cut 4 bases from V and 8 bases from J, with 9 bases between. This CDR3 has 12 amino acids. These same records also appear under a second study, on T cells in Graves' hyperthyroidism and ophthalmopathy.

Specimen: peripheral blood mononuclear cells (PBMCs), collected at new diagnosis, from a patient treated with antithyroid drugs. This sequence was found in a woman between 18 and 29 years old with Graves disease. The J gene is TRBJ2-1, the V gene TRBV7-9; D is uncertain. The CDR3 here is CASSSLSDEQFF. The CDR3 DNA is TGTGCCAGCAGCTCTCTTTCGGATGAGCAGTTCTTC.